These T cell receptor beta chains were read from a single sample in a study of cytomegalovirus exposure and HLA in healthy donors. Assay: immunoSEQ multiplex PCR; the TCRdb copy retains only in-frame clones and omits some. This sample's table has some 39,000 clones. The sample comprised PBMCs. The receptors derive from a man aged 30 to 45 in good health and CMV-seronegative. Both conserved end residues are part of each CDR3. D genes are given only for firm matches.

v_call: TRBV18
j_call: TRBJ1-2
d_call: -
cdr3_aa: CASSLDKAYGYTF
cdr3_nt: TGTGCCAGCTCCCTGGACAAGGCCTATGGCTACACCTTC

v_call: TRBV13
j_call: TRBJ2-7
d_call: -
cdr3_aa: CASSPPDSSYEQYF
cdr3_nt: TGTGCCAGCAGCCCGCCGGACTCTTCCTACGAGCAGTACTTC

v_call: TRBV7-2
j_call: TRBJ2-3
d_call: -
cdr3_aa: CASSLSGGLGTDTQYF
cdr3_nt: TGTGCCAGCAGCTTATCCGGGGGGCTTGGCACAGATACGCAGTATTTT

v_call: TRBV18
j_call: TRBJ2-7
d_call: TRBD2
cdr3_aa: CASDGGLAGVEQYF
cdr3_nt: TGTGCCAGCGATGGAGGACTAGCGGGAGTCGAGCAGTACTTC

v_call: TRBV28
j_call: TRBJ2-7
d_call: -
cdr3_aa: CASSSFVYEQYF
cdr3_nt: TGTGCCAGCAGTTCTTTCGTCTACGAGCAGTACTTC

v_call: TRBV6-1
j_call: TRBJ2-3
d_call: TRBD2
cdr3_aa: CASNLAGGTDTQYF
cdr3_nt: TGTGCCAGCAACTTAGCGGGGGGAACAGATACGCAGTATTTT

v_call: TRBV4-2
j_call: TRBJ2-7
d_call: -
cdr3_aa: CASSQETSAYEQYF
cdr3_nt: TGTGCCAGCAGCCAAGAAACCAGTGCCTACGAGCAGTACTTC

v_call: TRBV6-1
j_call: TRBJ2-7
d_call: -
cdr3_aa: CASITGISYEQYF
cdr3_nt: TGTGCCAGTATTACAGGGATCTCCTACGAGCAGTACTTC

v_call: TRBV7-9
j_call: TRBJ2-2
d_call: -
cdr3_aa: CASSFHLRANTGELFF
cdr3_nt: TGTGCCAGCAGCTTTCACCTTCGAGCGAACACCGGGGAGCTGTTTTTT

v_call: TRBV5-8
j_call: TRBJ1-6
d_call: -
cdr3_aa: CASSVGPLDNSPLHF
cdr3_nt: TGTGCCAGCAGCGTGGGGCCACTAGATAATTCACCCCTCCACTTT

v_call: TRBV5-6
j_call: TRBJ2-5
d_call: -
cdr3_aa: CASSFGTMRETQYF
cdr3_nt: TGTGCCAGCAGCTTCGGAACAATGAGGGAGACCCAGTACTTC

v_call: TRBV7-2
j_call: TRBJ2-1
d_call: TRBD2
cdr3_aa: CASSSGRALEQFF
cdr3_nt: TGTGCCAGCAGTAGCGGGAGGGCTTTGGAGCAGTTCTTC

v_call: TRBV4-3
j_call: TRBJ1-2
d_call: TRBD1
cdr3_aa: CASSRAGQGNYGYTF
cdr3_nt: TGCGCCAGCAGCCGAGCCGGACAGGGAAACTATGGCTACACCTTC

v_call: TRBV6-5
j_call: TRBJ1-1
d_call: -
cdr3_aa: CASTRKGTEAFF
cdr3_nt: TGTGCCAGCACCCGAAAGGGGACTGAAGCTTTCTTT

v_call: TRBV13
j_call: TRBJ2-5
d_call: -
cdr3_aa: CASSFRQVVETQYF
cdr3_nt: TGTGCCAGCAGCTTTAGACAGGTTGTCGAGACCCAGTACTTC

v_call: TRBV6-6
j_call: TRBJ2-3
d_call: -
cdr3_aa: CASRTHTGSTDTQYF
cdr3_nt: TGTGCCAGCAGGACCCATACGGGGTCCACAGATACGCAGTATTTT

v_call: TRBV7-6
j_call: TRBJ1-1
d_call: -
cdr3_aa: CASSADSNTEAFF
cdr3_nt: TGTGCCAGCAGCGCAGACTCGAACACTGAAGCTTTCTTT

v_call: TRBV29-1
j_call: TRBJ2-2
d_call: TRBD1
cdr3_aa: CSVGQARDGELFF
cdr3_nt: TGCAGCGTGGGACAGGCGAGGGACGGGGAGCTGTTTTTT

v_call: TRBV9
j_call: TRBJ2-1
d_call: -
cdr3_aa: CASRVGGGEQFF
cdr3_nt: TGTGCCAGCAGAGTAGGAGGGGGTGAGCAGTTCTTC

v_call: TRBV4-3
j_call: TRBJ1-3
d_call: -
cdr3_aa: CASSQDFGGSGNTIYF
cdr3_nt: TGCGCCAGCAGCCAAGATTTCGGGGGGTCTGGAAACACCATATATTTT

v_call: TRBV9
j_call: TRBJ1-1
d_call: -
cdr3_aa: CASSVAGGLNTEAFF
cdr3_nt: TGTGCCAGCAGCGTAGCGGGGGGCTTGAACACTGAAGCTTTCTTT

v_call: TRBV14
j_call: TRBJ1-1
d_call: TRBD1
cdr3_aa: CASRDRGGTEAFF
cdr3_nt: TGTGCCAGCAGAGACAGGGGAGGGACTGAAGCTTTCTTT

v_call: TRBV7-9
j_call: TRBJ2-7
d_call: TRBD1
cdr3_aa: CASSLIWDRDYEQYF
cdr3_nt: TGTGCCAGCAGCTTAATCTGGGACAGAGACTACGAGCAGTACTTC

v_call: TRBV7-2
j_call: TRBJ2-5
d_call: -
cdr3_aa: CASSLARSGEATQYF
cdr3_nt: TGTGCCAGCAGCTTAGCGCGGTCGGGGGAGGCCACCCAGTACTTC

v_call: TRBV5-4
j_call: TRBJ1-4
d_call: TRBD1
cdr3_aa: CASSPVGGTGGEKLFF
cdr3_nt: TGTGCCAGCAGCCCCGTTGGTGGGACAGGAGGGGAAAAACTGTTTTTT